These 24 T cell receptor beta chains share one sample of origin, sequenced in a study of vaccination effects on CD4 cells after COVID-19. The table came from immunoSEQ multiplex PCR; TCRdb's copy has only in-frame clones and leaves some out. The sample carries around 63,000 clones, over 70% recorded once. Sequencing followed a ViraFEST assay step that expanded antigen-specific CD4+ T cells with viral peptide pools. Cultured cells yielded isolated CD4+ T cells after 10 days. Vaccinees lacked prior SARS-CoV-2 infection and tested negative for nucleocapsid antibodies. No antigen has been identified for these receptors. This material consisted of CD4+ T cells from PBMCs cultured with HCoV-OC43 spike peptides, taken before COVID-19 vaccination. Described subset: HCoV-OC43 spike overlapping peptide pool stimulation. The receptors originated from a human donor who received a COVID-19 vaccine.

V and J are TRBV15 and TRBJ1-3; a weak D match, TRBD1 (6 bases). The V and J ends lost 0 bases and 4 bases respectively, with 10 bases between them. The CDR3 extends over 15 amino acids. In germline, CDR1 is LNHNV, CDR2 YYDKDF (reference sequence). This CDR3 is CATSREGRGGNTIYF. The CDR3 coding sequence is TGTGCCACCAGCAGAGAGGGCAGGGGAGGAAACACCATATATTTT.

V gene TRBV7-8 combines with J gene TRBJ2-7; 9 bases align to TRBD2. CDR1 and CDR2 from the germline V gene are SGHVS and FQNEAQ. Trimming at V came to 4 bases and at J to 0 bases, leaving 7 bases not matched to a gene. The CDR3 sequence is 16 residues long. In DNA, the CDR3 is TGTGCCAGCAGCTCTGGTCTAGCGGGGAACTCCTACGAGCAGTACGTC. It specifies CASSSGLAGNSYEQYV.

The chain employs TRBV7-9 and TRBJ1-2; tentative D call: TRBD1 (5 bases). Trimming removed 1 base from V and 4 bases from J, with 13 bases in between. The germline V gene encodes CDR1 SEHNR and CDR2 FQNEAQ (reference sequence). The CDR3 covers 15 residues. CDR3 region: CASSLEAGRGYGYTF. For the CDR3, the DNA is TGTGCCAGCAGCTTAGAGGCAGGGAGGGGCTATGGCTACACCTTC.

J is TRBJ1-4 and V is TRBV12-3 or TRBV12-4; 10 bases map to TRBD1. Unmatched junction bases numbered 5, after V lost 11 bases and J lost 5 bases. The CDR3 consists of 13 residues. The CDR3 DNA reads as TGTGCCGGCGGGACAGGGGCAAATGAAAAACTGTTTTTT. It is translated as CAGGTGANEKLFF.

The chain has TRBV6-2 or TRBV6-3 and TRBJ1-4; D is unclear. CDR3 length: 13 residues. Trimming took 2 bases from V and 11 from J, leaving 12 bases between them. CDR1 MNHEY and CDR2 SVGEGT come from the germline V gene. CDR3 bases: TGTGCCAGCAGTTACGGAGGATCCGGGAAACTGTTTTTT. This sequence encodes CASSYGGSGKLFF.

The gene calls are TRBV6-5 and TRBJ2-5, with 9 nucleotides matching TRBD1. The CDR3 sequence is 14 residues long. With V trimmed by 6 bases and J by 4 bases, 6 bases remained unmatched. Germline assignment: CDR1 MNHEY and CDR2 SVGAGI. In nucleotides, the CDR3 is TGTGCCAGCAGACTACAGGGGGCCGGAGAGACCCAGTACTTC. Translated, it gives CASRLQGAGETQYF.

J is TRBJ2-5 and V is TRBV9; TRBD2 is a possible D gene (7 bases). The CDR3 is 15 amino acids. V was pared by 3 bases and J by 2 bases, with 14 bases between. Germline-derived CDR1 and CDR2 are SGDLS and YYNGEE. The CDR3: CASSAYGRGQETQYF. CDR3 in DNA: TGTGCCAGCAGCGCCTATGGGAGGGGGCAAGAGACCCAGTACTTC.

This clone was seen only a few times. CDR3 coding DNA: TGTGCCAGCTCACCATCGGGACAGGGATACAATGAGCAGTTCTTC. Its translation is CASSPSGQGYNEQFF. The V and J genes are TRBV18 and TRBJ2-1; the match to TRBD1 covers 9 bases. This CDR3 has 15 amino acids. V shed 2 bases, J shed 4 bases, and the junction held 3 bases outside the gene matches. Germline V gene sequence: CDR1 KGHSH, CDR2 LQKENI.

The V call is TRBV12-3 or TRBV12-4, the J call TRBJ1-6; no clear D gene. The V gene lost 3 bases and the J gene lost 7 bases, with 7 bases spanning the gap. This CDR3 has 13 amino acids. In nucleotides, the CDR3 is TGTGCCAGCAGTTTGGGTCTGAATTCACCCCTCCACTTT. It yields the protein CASSLGLNSPLHF.

The rearrangement uses TRBV10-1 and TRBJ2-2; D perhaps matches TRBD1 (6 bases). The CDR3 has 16 residues. Germline V gene data show CDR1 as WNHNN and CDR2 as SYGVQD (reference sequence). Trimming stripped 0 bases from V and 0 bases from J, with 8 bases between. The CDR3, as DNA: TGCGCCAGCAGTGAGTCGGGGGCGCCGAACACCGGGGAGCTGTTTTTT. Its translation: CASSESGAPNTGELFF.

This clone was seen a few times. This chain uses TRBV7-2 with TRBJ1-4, with 7 bases matching TRBD1. The ends lost 5 bases at V and 4 bases at J; junction bases unmatched: 4. Germline-derived CDR1 and CDR2 are SGHTA and FQGNSA. The CDR3 totals 14 residues. The CDR3 loop is CASSARDSNEKLFF. CDR3 nucleotide sequence: TGTGCCAGCAGCGCCAGGGACAGTAATGAAAAACTGTTTTTT. The variable domain in full, completed from reference TRBV7-2 and TRBJ1-4, reads GAGVSQSPSNKVTEKGKDVELRCDPISGHTALYWYRQSLGQGLEFLIYFQGNSAPDKSGLPSDRFSAERTGGSVSTLTIQRTQQEDSAVYLCASSARDSNEKLFFGSGTQLSVL.

The chain links TRBV2 to TRBJ2-3; D is unresolved. V gave up 6 bases and J gave up 0 bases, with 7 bases separating them. This CDR3 has 13 amino acids. CDR1 and CDR2 from the germline V gene are SNHLY and FYNNEI. The DNA of the CDR3 is TGTGCCAGCAGGCAGGACAGCACAGATACGCAGTATTTT. Translated: CASRQDSTDTQYF.

The chain carries TRBV30 and TRBJ1-6; no firm D call. Trimming shortened V by 3 bases and J by 10 bases, and 7 bases separated the two germline ends. Germline CDR1 and CDR2: GTSNPN and SVGIG (reference sequence). The CDR3 consists of 11 residues. CDR3 coding DNA: TGTGCCTGGAGGAATAGATCACCCCTCCACTTT. As protein: CAWRNRSPLHF.

This chain links TRBV4-2 with TRBJ1-4; no firm D call. V shed 1 base and J shed 8 bases, with 14 bases lying between them. Per the germline V gene, CDR1 is LGHNA and CDR2 is YNFKEQ. CDR3 size: 15 residues. The CDR3 region is CASSQGSTGEEKLFF. The CDR3 region has the DNA TGTGCCAGCAGCCAAGGCTCGACGGGTGAAGAAAAACTGTTTTTT.

A few counts support this clone. The rearrangement links TRBV9 to TRBJ2-7; D is unresolved. This CDR3 has 14 residues. Germline assignment: CDR1 SGDLS and CDR2 YYNGEE. The CDR3 spells CASSVGSTTYAQYV. The DNA of the CDR3 is TGTGCCAGCAGCGTAGGTTCAACGACCTACGCGCAGTACGTC.

This clone has a handful of counts. The rearrangement joins TRBV5-1 to TRBJ1-2; no clear D gene. The CDR3 covers 14 residues. Germline V gene data show CDR1 as SGHRS and CDR2 as YFSETQ. The V end was cut by 3 bases, the J end by 9 bases, with 18 bases between. The CDR3 DNA follows: TGCGCCAGCAGCTGGATGCTCTCCGCCCAGCGCTACACCTTC. This codes for CASSWMLSAQRYTF.

The CDR3 DNA reads TGTGCCAGCAGCTTAAGGGACTCCTCCTACAATGAGCAGTTCTTC. Protein sequence: CASSLRDSSYNEQFF. V and J are TRBV11-2 and TRBJ2-1, with D possibly being TRBD2 (6 bases). The CDR3 sequence is 15 residues long. Germline V gene sequence: CDR1 SGHAT, CDR2 FQNNGV. V lost 2 bases, J lost 0 bases, and 8 bases lay in between. The variable domain in full, completed from reference TRBV11-2 and TRBJ2-1, reads EAGVAQSPRYKIIEKRQSVAFWCNPISGHATLYWYQQILGQGPKLLIQFQNNGVVDDSQLPKDRFSAERLKGVDSTLKIQPAKLEDSAVYLCASSLRDSSYNEQFFGPGTRLTVL.

The CDR3 region is CASNAGYGYTF. The DNA of the CDR3 is TGTGCCAGCAATGCGGGCTATGGCTACACCTTC. The rearrangement links TRBV6-5 to TRBJ1-2, with unresolved D. V was trimmed by 7 bases and J by 4 bases, leaving 7 bases between them. This CDR3 spans 11 amino acids. The germline gives CDR1 MNHEY, CDR2 SVGAGI.

This chain connects TRBV7-2 to TRBJ2-6; D may be TRBD2 (7 bases). V shed 0 bases and J shed 3 bases, with 15 bases lying between them. The germline gives CDR1 SGHTA, CDR2 FQGNSA. This CDR3 region has 18 residues. CDR3 in amino acids: CASSLAGAGASGANVLTF. Written as DNA, the CDR3 is TGTGCCAGCAGCTTAGCGGGGGCGGGGGCGAGTGGGGCCAACGTCCTGACTTTC. The full variable domain, in which reference TRBV7-2 and TRBJ2-6 provide the parts outside the CDR3, is GAGVSQSPSNKVTEKGKDVELRCDPISGHTALYWYRQSLGQGLEFLIYFQGNSAPDKSGLPSDRFSAERTGGSVSTLTIQRTQQEDSAVYLCASSLAGAGASGANVLTFGAGSRLTVL.

J is TRBJ2-3 and V is TRBV18; 10 nucleotides match TRBD1. The CDR3 length is 14 residues. V lost 5 bases and J lost 6; bases outside the gene matches: 5. The V gene's germline CDR1 is KGHSH and CDR2 LQKENI. CDR3 sequence reads: CASSSGTGEDTQYF. The CDR3 DNA reads TGTGCCAGCTCATCCGGGACAGGGGAGGATACGCAGTATTTT.

The chain recombines TRBV28 with TRBJ2-5; D is ambiguous. The CDR3 has 14 amino acids. V lost 5 bases and J 2 bases, leaving 12 bases between the germline ends. Germline-derived CDR1 and CDR2 are MDHEN and SYDVKM. CDR3 region: CASSAPLPQETQYF. The CDR3, as DNA: TGTGCCAGCAGTGCCCCCCTACCGCAAGAGACCCAGTACTTC.

The V and J genes are TRBV24-1 and TRBJ1-2, with 7 bases aligning to TRBD1. This CDR3 has 13 amino acids. Germline lookup yields CDR1 KGHDR and CDR2 SFDVKD. After removal of 7 bases from V and 5 bases from J, the junction contained 6 bases not matched to a gene. The CDR3 loop is CATSQGQNYGYTF. The CDR3 coding sequence is TGTGCCACCAGCCAGGGACAGAATTATGGCTACACCTTC.

Comment on this clone: Different DNA sequences within this sample yield the same CDR3. V is TRBV19 and J is TRBJ1-5; TRBD1 agrees at 8 bases. With V trimmed by 5 bases and J by 2 bases, 2 bases remained unmatched. The CDR3 has 14 residues. The germline V gene encodes CDR1 LNHDA and CDR2 SQIVND (reference sequence). Here the CDR3 DNA reads TGTGCCAGTAGTCGGGGACAGGGCAATCAGCCCCAGCATTTT. This encodes CASSRGQGNQPQHF. The whole variable domain, remainder taken from reference TRBV19 and TRBJ1-5, is DGGITQSPKYLFRKEGQNVTLSCEQNLNHDAMYWYRQDPGQGLRLIYYSQIVNDFQKGDIAEGYSVSREKKESFPLTVTSAQKNPTAFYLCASSRGQGNQPQHFGDGTRLSIL.

The chain has TRBV18 and TRBJ2-1; D is possibly TRBD1 (5 bases). Germline values: CDR1 KGHSH, CDR2 LQKENI. The CDR3 covers 16 residues. V lost 6 bases to trimming and J lost 5 bases, with 20 bases between them. The CDR3 protein is CASSLKGIEVDNEQFF. The DNA for the CDR3 is TGTGCCAGCTCCCTGAAGGGGATTGAGGTCGACAATGAGCAGTTCTTC.